Listed below are T cell receptor beta chains from one sample, sequenced in a study of cytomegalovirus exposure and HLA in healthy donors. Here immunoSEQ multiplex PCR was the method, and the copy in TCRdb shows in-frame clones only, minus some. The sample has about 160,000 clones, around 85% seen once; the top ten hold around 2%. Sequencing was done on a sample of PBMCs. The receptors here all came from a human donor in good health. Each CDR3 is given with its conserved first and last residue. The D gene is left open where the match is weak. Expanded clones get a size class; other rows say once, few or many, or leave the size out.

j_call | clone_size | v_call | d_call | cdr3_aa | cdr3_nt
TRBJ2-7 | - | TRBV7-6 | - | CASSSDRIYEQYF | TGTGCCAGCAGCTCGGACAGAATCTACGAGCAGTACTTC
TRBJ2-7 | - | TRBV9 | - | CASSASGYEQYF | TGTGCCAGCAGCGCCTCGGGTTACGAGCAGTACTTC
TRBJ2-3 | - | TRBV5-1 | - | CASSLRLSYGVDTDTQYF | TGCGCCAGCAGCTTGAGATTGTCCTACGGGGTTGACACAGATACGCAGTATTTT
TRBJ1-4 | - | TRBV11-3 | - | CASSPGGEGSEKLFF | TGTGCCAGCAGCCCCGGCGGGGAGGGGAGTGAAAAACTGTTTTTT
TRBJ2-7 | - | TRBV7-2 | - | CASSFRSYEQYF | TGTGCCAGCAGCTTCCGCTCCTACGAGCAGTACTTC
TRBJ2-7 | - | TRBV6-5 | - | CASSYSRGRNEQYF | TGTGCCAGCAGTTACAGCAGGGGTCGAAACGAGCAGTACTTC
TRBJ1-1 | once | TRBV9 | - | CASSLRDSATEAFF | TGTGCCAGCAGCCTGCGGGACTCGGCGACTGAAGCTTTCTTT
TRBJ1-1 | - | TRBV6-5 | TRBD1 | CASSYGGQGNTEAFF | TGTGCCAGCAGTTACGGGGGACAGGGGAACACTGAAGCTTTCTTT
TRBJ2-2 | - | TRBV25-1 | - | CASSDARINTGELFF | TGTGCCAGCAGTGATGCGAGGATCAACACCGGGGAGCTGTTTTTT
TRBJ2-3 | few | TRBV9 | TRBD2 | CASSVVSGGAKLTDTQYF | TGTGCCAGCAGCGTAGTCAGCGGGGGGGCCAAGTTAACAGATACGCAGTATTTT
TRBJ2-6 | - | TRBV11-3 | TRBD2 | CASSPFGGDPSGANVLTF | TGTGCCAGCAGCCCCTTTGGGGGGGACCCCTCTGGGGCCAACGTCCTGACTTTC
TRBJ1-6 | once | TRBV2 | TRBD1 | CASSESTGRGNSPLHF | TGTGCCAGCAGTGAGTCGACAGGGCGAGGGAATTCACCCCTCCACTTT
TRBJ1-1 | - | TRBV6-1 | - | CASSEAPFGNTEAFF | TGTGCCAGCAGTGAAGCCCCTTTCGGGAACACTGAAGCTTTCTTT
TRBJ1-3 | once | TRBV7-9 | TRBD1 | CASSSRGTGNRNTIYF | TGTGCCAGCAGCTCCCGGGGGACAGGGAATCGGAACACCATATATTTT
TRBJ2-3 | - | TRBV19 | - | CASRPEWGGDTQYF | TGTGCCAGTAGACCCGAGTGGGGAGGAGATACGCAGTATTTT
TRBJ2-7 | - | TRBV4-2 | TRBD1 | CASSPGTASSYEQYF | TGTGCCAGCAGCCCCGGGACAGCGAGCTCCTACGAGCAGTACTTC
TRBJ2-7 | few | TRBV4-1 | TRBD1 | CASSRTGTGSYEQYF | TGCGCCAGCAGCCGGACCGGGACAGGGAGCTACGAGCAGTACTTC
TRBJ1-1 | few | TRBV19 | - | CASSLDSVNTEAFF | TGTGCCAGTAGTTTAGATTCCGTGAACACTGAAGCTTTCTTT
TRBJ2-3 | - | TRBV27 | TRBD1 | CASSLKGQGGDTQYF | TGTGCCAGCAGTTTAAAGGGACAGGGTGGAGATACGCAGTATTTT
TRBJ2-5 | - | TRBV12-5 | TRBD1 | CASGFRQGARETQYF | TGTGCTAGTGGTTTTAGACAGGGGGCCCGAGAGACCCAGTACTTC
TRBJ2-2 | - | TRBV27 | TRBD1 | CASSLRGQGSTGELFF | TGTGCCAGCAGTTTAAGGGGACAGGGCAGCACCGGGGAGCTGTTTTTT
TRBJ2-3 | - | TRBV15 | - | CATSREGRVTDTQYF | TGTGCCACCAGCAGAGAGGGCCGAGTCACAGATACGCAGTATTTT